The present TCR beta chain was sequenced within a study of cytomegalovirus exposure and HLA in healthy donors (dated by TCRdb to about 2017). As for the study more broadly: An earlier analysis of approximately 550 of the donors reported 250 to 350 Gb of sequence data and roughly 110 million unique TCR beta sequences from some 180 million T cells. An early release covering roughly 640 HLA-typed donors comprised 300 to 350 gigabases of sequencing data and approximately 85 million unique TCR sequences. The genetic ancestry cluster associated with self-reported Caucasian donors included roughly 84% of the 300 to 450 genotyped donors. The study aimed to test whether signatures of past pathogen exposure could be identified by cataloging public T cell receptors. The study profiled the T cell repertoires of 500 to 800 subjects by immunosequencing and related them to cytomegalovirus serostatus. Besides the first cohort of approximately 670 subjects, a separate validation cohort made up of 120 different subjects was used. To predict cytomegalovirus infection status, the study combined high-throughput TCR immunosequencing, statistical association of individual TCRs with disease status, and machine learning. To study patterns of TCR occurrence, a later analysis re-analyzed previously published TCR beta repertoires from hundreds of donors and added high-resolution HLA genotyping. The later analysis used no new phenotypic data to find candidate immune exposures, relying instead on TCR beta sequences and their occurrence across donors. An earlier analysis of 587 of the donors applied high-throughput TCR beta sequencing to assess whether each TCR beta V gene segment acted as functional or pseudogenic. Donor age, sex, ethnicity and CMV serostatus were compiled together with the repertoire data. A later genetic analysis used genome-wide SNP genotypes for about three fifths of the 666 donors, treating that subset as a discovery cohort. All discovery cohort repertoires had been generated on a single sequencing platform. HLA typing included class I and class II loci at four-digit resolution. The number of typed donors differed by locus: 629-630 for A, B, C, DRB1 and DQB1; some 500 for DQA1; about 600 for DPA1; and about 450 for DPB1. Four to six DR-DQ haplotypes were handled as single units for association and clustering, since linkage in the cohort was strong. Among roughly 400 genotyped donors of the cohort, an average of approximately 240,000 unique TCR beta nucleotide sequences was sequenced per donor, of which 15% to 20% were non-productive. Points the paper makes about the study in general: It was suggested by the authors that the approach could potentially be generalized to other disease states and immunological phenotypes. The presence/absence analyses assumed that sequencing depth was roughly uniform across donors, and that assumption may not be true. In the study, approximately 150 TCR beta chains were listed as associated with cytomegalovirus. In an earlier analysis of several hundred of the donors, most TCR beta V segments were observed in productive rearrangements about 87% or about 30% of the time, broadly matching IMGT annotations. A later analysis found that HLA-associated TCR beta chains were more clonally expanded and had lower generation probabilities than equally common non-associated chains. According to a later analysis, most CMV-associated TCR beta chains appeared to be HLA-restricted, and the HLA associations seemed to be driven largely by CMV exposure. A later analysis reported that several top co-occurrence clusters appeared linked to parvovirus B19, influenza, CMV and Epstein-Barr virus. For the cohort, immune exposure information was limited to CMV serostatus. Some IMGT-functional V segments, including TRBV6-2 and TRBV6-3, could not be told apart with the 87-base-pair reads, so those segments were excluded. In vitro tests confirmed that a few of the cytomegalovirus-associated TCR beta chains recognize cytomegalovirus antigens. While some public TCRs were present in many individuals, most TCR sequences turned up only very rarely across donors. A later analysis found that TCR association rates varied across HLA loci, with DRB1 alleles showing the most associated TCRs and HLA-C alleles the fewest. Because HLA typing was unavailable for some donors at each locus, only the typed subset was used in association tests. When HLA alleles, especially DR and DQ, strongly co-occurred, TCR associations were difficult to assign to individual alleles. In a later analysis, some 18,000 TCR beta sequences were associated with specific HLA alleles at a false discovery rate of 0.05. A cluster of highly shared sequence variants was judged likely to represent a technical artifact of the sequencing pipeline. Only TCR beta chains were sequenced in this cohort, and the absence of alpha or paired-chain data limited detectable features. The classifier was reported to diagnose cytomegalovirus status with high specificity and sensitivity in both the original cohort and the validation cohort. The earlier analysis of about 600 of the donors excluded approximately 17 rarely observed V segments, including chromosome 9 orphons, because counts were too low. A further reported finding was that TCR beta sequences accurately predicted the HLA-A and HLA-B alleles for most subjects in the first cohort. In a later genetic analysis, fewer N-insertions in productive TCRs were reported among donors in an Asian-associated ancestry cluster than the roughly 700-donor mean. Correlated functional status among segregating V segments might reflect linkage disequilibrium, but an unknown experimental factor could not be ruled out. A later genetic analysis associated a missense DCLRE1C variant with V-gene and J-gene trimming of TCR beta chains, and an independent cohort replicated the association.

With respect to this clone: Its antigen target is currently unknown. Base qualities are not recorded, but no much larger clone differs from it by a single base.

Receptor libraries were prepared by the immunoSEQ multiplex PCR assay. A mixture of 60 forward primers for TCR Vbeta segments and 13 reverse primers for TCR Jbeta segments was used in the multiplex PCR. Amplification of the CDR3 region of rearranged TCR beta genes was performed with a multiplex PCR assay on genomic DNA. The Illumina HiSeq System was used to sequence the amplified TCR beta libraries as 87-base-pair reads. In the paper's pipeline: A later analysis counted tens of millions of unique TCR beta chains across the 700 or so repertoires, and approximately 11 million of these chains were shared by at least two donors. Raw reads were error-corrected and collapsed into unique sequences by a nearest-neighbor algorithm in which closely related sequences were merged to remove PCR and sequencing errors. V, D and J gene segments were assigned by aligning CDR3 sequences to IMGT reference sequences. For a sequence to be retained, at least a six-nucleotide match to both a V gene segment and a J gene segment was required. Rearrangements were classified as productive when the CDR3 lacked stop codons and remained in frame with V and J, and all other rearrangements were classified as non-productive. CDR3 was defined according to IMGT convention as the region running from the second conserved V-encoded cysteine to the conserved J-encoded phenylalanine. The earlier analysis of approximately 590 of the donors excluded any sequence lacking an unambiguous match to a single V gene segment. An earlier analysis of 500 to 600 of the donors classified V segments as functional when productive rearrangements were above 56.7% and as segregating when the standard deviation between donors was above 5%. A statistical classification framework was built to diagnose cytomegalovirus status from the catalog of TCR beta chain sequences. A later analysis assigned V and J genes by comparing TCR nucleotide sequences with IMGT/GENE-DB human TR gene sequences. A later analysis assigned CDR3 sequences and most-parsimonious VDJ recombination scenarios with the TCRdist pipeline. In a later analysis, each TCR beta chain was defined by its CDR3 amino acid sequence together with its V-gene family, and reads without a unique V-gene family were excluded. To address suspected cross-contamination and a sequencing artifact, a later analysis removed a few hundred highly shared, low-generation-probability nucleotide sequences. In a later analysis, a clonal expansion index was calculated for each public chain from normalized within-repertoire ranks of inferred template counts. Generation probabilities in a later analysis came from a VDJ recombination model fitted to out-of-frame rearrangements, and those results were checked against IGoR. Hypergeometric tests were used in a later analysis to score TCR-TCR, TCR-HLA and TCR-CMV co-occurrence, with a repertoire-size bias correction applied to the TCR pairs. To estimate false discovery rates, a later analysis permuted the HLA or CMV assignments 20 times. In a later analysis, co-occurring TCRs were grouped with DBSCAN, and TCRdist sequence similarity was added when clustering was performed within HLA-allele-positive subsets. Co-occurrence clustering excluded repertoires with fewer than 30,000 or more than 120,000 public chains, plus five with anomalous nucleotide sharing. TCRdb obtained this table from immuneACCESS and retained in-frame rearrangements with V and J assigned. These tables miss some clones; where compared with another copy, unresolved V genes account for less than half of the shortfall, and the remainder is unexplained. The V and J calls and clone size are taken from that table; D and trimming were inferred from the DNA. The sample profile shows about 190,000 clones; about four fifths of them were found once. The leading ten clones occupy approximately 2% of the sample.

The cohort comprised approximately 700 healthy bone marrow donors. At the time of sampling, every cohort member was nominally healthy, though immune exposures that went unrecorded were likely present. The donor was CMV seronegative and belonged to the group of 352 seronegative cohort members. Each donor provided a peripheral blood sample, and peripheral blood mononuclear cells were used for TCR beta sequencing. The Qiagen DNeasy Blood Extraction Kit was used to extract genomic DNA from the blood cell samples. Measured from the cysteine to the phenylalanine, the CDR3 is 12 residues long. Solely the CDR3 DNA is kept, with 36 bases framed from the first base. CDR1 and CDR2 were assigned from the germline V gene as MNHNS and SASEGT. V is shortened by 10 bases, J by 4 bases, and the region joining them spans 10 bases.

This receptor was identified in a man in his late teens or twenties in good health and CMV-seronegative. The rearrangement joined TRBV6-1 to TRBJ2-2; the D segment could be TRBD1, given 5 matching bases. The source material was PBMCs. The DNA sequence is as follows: TGTGCCAACCAGGGCAGCACCGGGGAGCTGTTTTTT. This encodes CANQGSTGELFF.